The 27 T cell receptor beta chains in this list originate from one sample, sequenced in a study of identical twins. MiXCR, applied by TCRdb to the 5' RACE reads, yields one record per CDR3 protein. The sample lists 350,000 or so distinct CDR3 sequences, roughly an eighth occurring once. The data also belong to a second study, concerning yellow fever vaccine responses in identical twins.

The sequenced sample consisted of CD8+ T cells sorted from blood. The receptors here all came from a young woman in good health.

This clonotype occurred many times. V and J are TRBV29-1 and TRBJ1-4, with D unclear. The CDR3 contains 13 residues. Germline V gene data show CDR1 as SQVTM and CDR2 as ANQGSEA. V gave up 4 bases and J gave up 11 bases, with 17 bases separating them. CDR3: CSVALPSQEKLFF. As DNA, the CDR3 is TGCAGCGTTGCTCTCCCGAGCCAGGAGAAACTGTTTTTT.

The chain is built from TRBV10-3 and TRBJ2-7; D may be TRBD1 or TRBD2 (5 bases each). CDR3 size: 15 residues. Germline V gives CDR1 ENHRY, CDR2 SYGVKD. V gave up 0 bases and J gave up 3 bases, with 12 bases separating them. The CDR3 is CAISESIGAFYEQYV. The CDR3 DNA sequence: TGTGCCATCAGTGAGTCTATCGGGGCATTCTACGAGCAGTACGTC.

The rearrangement uses TRBV3-1 and TRBJ2-3, with D possibly being TRBD2 (7 bases). The CDR3 loop spans 17 amino acids. V was clipped by 11 bases and J by 0 bases, with 24 bases between them. Germline values: CDR1 LGHDT, CDR2 YNNKEL (reference sequence). CDR3 residues: CACTKAGGPSSTDTQYF. The CDR3 nucleotides read TGTGCCTGCACCAAGGCCGGGGGGCCTTCTAGCACAGATACGCAGTATTTT.

The sample holds a few counts of this clonotype. The chain is built from TRBV15 and TRBJ2-1; 8 bases align to TRBD2. The CDR3 consists of 13 residues. V lost 6 bases and J lost 8; bases outside the gene matches: 6. Germline V gene lookup returns CDR1 LNHNV and CDR2 YYDKDF (reference sequence). Here the CDR3 DNA reads TGTGCCACCAGGACGGGAGGGTACGATGAGCAGTTCTTC. Translation gives CATRTGGYDEQFF.

This clonotype was seen more than once but under ten times. The gene calls are TRBV9 and TRBJ2-7, with 9 bases that match TRBD1. With V trimmed by 6 bases and J by 7 bases, 8 bases remained unmatched. CDR1 and CDR2 from the germline V gene are SGDLS and YYNGEE. This CDR3 contains 13 residues. The CDR3: CASNKGTGWEQYF. In DNA, the CDR3 is TGTGCCAGCAACAAAGGGACAGGGTGGGAGCAGTACTTC.

The chain recombines TRBV7-9 with TRBJ2-2, with D tentatively TRBD2 (6 bases). The CDR3 totals 13 residues. Trimming pared 5 bases from V and 6 bases from J, leaving 10 bases between. Germline CDR1 is SEHNR and CDR2 is FQNEAQ (reference sequence). CDR3: CASSVTGAGELFF. The CDR3 DNA sequence: TGTGCCAGCAGCGTCACGGGAGCCGGGGAGCTGTTTTTT.

This clonotype has more than one count but fewer than ten. V gene TRBV4-2 combines with J gene TRBJ2-2, with 7 positions matching TRBD1. V gave up 1 base and J gave up 7 bases; unmatched junction bases: 6. CDR3 length: 15 residues. CDR1 is LGHNA, CDR2 YNFKEQ, per germline. CDR3 in amino acids: CASSQGQGEVGELFF. The DNA for the CDR3 is TGTGCCAGCAGCCAAGGACAGGGAGAGGTCGGGGAGCTGTTTTTT.

The table lists this clonotype with a few counts. V is TRBV7-6 and J is TRBJ2-1; tentative D call: TRBD1 (6 bases). Germline CDR1 reads SGHVS; CDR2 reads FNYEAQ. The CDR3 is made up of 15 amino acids. V lost 2 bases and J lost 3, with 11 bases in between. The CDR3 sequence: CASSLRTGFYNEQFF. DNA of the CDR3: TGTGCCAGCAGCTTACGTACAGGGTTCTACAATGAGCAGTTCTTC.

Only a few counts were recorded for this clonotype. This chain joins TRBV21-1 and TRBJ2-7. TRBV21-1 is deemed a pseudogene. There are 15 residues in the CDR3. The CDR3 loop reads CASSKGDRAPYEQYF. In DNA, the CDR3 is TGTGCCAGCAGCAAAGGTGACCGCGCACCCTACGAGCAGTACTTC.

This sequence joins TRBV28 and TRBJ1-2; D is uncertain. V gave up 8 bases and J gave up 2 bases, with 18 bases separating them. Germline V CDR1 and CDR2: MDHEN, SYDVKM. The CDR3 has 15 residues. CDR3 bases: TGTGCCAGCTCCTTGACGGGCGCGGGGAACTATGGCTACACCTTC. Amino acids: CASSLTGAGNYGYTF.

This clonotype was counted between two and nine times. The chain is built from TRBV20-1 and TRBJ2-5; D perhaps matches TRBD2 (5 bases). The germline gives CDR1 DFQATT, CDR2 SNEGSKA (reference sequence). The CDR3 consists of 14 residues. Trimming took 0 bases from V and 3 from J, leaving 11 bases between them. CDR3 sequence (DNA): TGCAGTGCTAGAGACCCGGACTCGAAAGAGACCCAGTACTTC. Amino acids: CSARDPDSKETQYF.

This clonotype was seen many times. J is TRBJ2-5 and V is TRBV3-1, with D possibly being TRBD2 (6 bases). This CDR3 spans 13 amino acids. Trimming removed 1 base from V and 5 bases from J, with 8 bases in between. Germline V gives CDR1 LGHDT, CDR2 YNNKEL (reference sequence). The CDR3 DNA sequence: TGTGCCAGCAGCCAAGCGGGGGAGGAGACCCAGTACTTC. This codes for CASSQAGEETQYF.

This clonotype was counted between two and nine times. J is TRBJ2-7 and V is TRBV11-2, with D tentatively TRBD1 (5 bases). CDR1 is SGHAT, CDR2 FQNNGV, per germline. With 3 bases removed from V and 3 bases from J, the gap between germline ends came to 9 bases. The CDR3 is 13 amino acids. CDR3 nucleotide sequence: TGTGCCAGCAGCTTGACAGCCAGCTACGAGCAGTACGTC. It translates to CASSLTASYEQYV.

This clonotype was recorded many times. This chain links TRBV5-1 with TRBJ1-5; D remains unclear. There are 15 residues in the CDR3. Germline V CDR1 and CDR2: SGHRS, YFSETQ. The V gene lost 0 bases and the J gene lost 0 bases, with 7 bases spanning the gap. CDR3 in amino acids: CASSLGENSNQPQHF. Here the CDR3 DNA reads TGCGCCAGCAGCTTGGGAGAAAATAGCAATCAGCCCCAGCATTTT. Full variable domain (remainder filled in from reference TRBV5-1 and TRBJ1-5): KAGVTQTPRYLIKTRGQQVTLSCSPISGHRSVSWYQQTPGQGLQFLFEYFSETQRNKGNFPGRFSGRQFSNSRSEMNVSTLELGDSALYLCASSLGENSNQPQHFGDGTRLSIL.

The V and J genes are TRBV7-9 and TRBJ2-3; the D gene is possibly TRBD1 (6 bases). The CDR3 totals 17 residues. Trimming removed 1 base from V and 2 bases from J, with 16 bases in between. From germline, CDR1 is SEHNR and CDR2 FQNEAQ (reference sequence). As DNA, the CDR3 is TGTGCCAGCAGCTTAGATAAGAGGACAGTCTCCACAGATACGCAGTATTTT. As protein: CASSLDKRTVSTDTQYF.

This clonotype was counted only a few times. The chain's CDR3 is CASSGRKDTQYF. For the CDR3, the DNA is TGTGCCAGCAGTGGGCGAAAGGATACGCAGTATTTT. The chain has TRBV27 and TRBJ2-3; no clear D gene. V was cut by 5 bases and J by 6 bases, with 9 bases left in between. This CDR3 has 12 residues. Germline V lookup: CDR1 MNHEY, CDR2 SMNVEV (reference sequence).

This clonotype was seen ten or more times. The rearrangement joins TRBV12-3 or TRBV12-4 to TRBJ1-2; D is uncertain. The ends were cut back, 4 bases at V and 3 bases at J, with 6 bases in the middle. This CDR3 has 12 amino acids. Here the CDR3 DNA reads TGTGCCAGCAGTTCTGGAGACTATGGCTACACCTTC. Protein sequence: CASSSGDYGYTF.

This clonotype has at least ten counts. The V call is TRBV12-3 or TRBV12-4, the J call TRBJ2-3; 11 bases line up with TRBD2. CDR3 length equals 16 residues. With V trimmed by 5 bases and J by 8 bases, 12 bases remained unmatched. CDR3 bases: TGTGCCAGCAGTGCCGCGGTAGCGGGGGGGTTGAGTACGCAGTATTTT. This gives the protein CASSAAVAGGLSTQYF.

In its sample, this clonotype was seen a few times. The chain couples TRBV5-1 to TRBJ2-7; 8 bases are a match to TRBD1. After removal of 0 bases from V and 3 bases from J, the junction contained 2 bases not matched to a gene. The CDR3 is made up of 14 amino acids. Germline V lookup: CDR1 SGHRS, CDR2 YFSETQ. The CDR3 loop is CASSLVGTGYEQYF. For the CDR3, the DNA is TGCGCCAGCAGCTTGGTCGGGACAGGCTACGAGCAGTACTTC.

CDR3 sequence: CASSHQDYYYEQYF. CDR3 in DNA: TGTGCCAGCAGCCATCAGGACTACTACTACGAGCAGTACTTC. This chain uses TRBV3-1 with TRBJ2-7; D is perhaps TRBD2 (6 bases). CDR1 and CDR2 (germline): LGHDT, YNNKEL (reference sequence). This CDR3 has 14 residues. V dropped 3 bases and J dropped 3 bases, with 12 bases sitting between them.

This clonotype was counted between two and nine times. J is TRBJ2-1 and V is TRBV2, with 9 bases matching TRBD2. The V gene's germline CDR1 is SNHLY and CDR2 FYNNEI. Trimming took 8 bases from V and 7 from J; bases not matched to a gene: 6. The CDR3 has 13 residues. The CDR3 protein is CASPGGGANEQFF. CDR3 bases: TGTGCCAGCCCCGGCGGGGGGGCGAATGAGCAGTTCTTC.

The genes are TRBV6-2 or TRBV6-3 and TRBJ2-1, with no clear D. Trimming removed 3 bases from V and 8 bases from J, with 14 bases in between. The germline V gene has CDR1 MNHEY and CDR2 SVGEGT. The CDR3 runs 14 residues. CDR3 in amino acids: CASSYDGPEDEQFF. Here the CDR3 DNA reads TGTGCCAGCAGTTATGATGGGCCCGAAGATGAGCAGTTCTTC.

This clonotype has only a few counts. CDR3 DNA: TGTGCCAGCAGCGCCTTGGGGGGGGACAGTAGGACCCAGTACTTC. Translated, it gives CASSALGGDSRTQYF. This chain joins TRBV11-2 and TRBJ2-5, with D tentatively TRBD1 or TRBD2 (7 bases each). The CDR3 is 15 amino acids. The germline V and J ends were trimmed by 5 bases and 7 bases, with 20 bases remaining between them. CDR1 and CDR2 (germline): SGHAT, FQNNGV.

The chain is built from TRBV28 and TRBJ2-3, with a weak D call TRBD2 (5 bases). Trimming cost V 3 bases and J 2 bases, with 12 bases left between them. The CDR3 totals 15 residues. The germline V gene encodes CDR1 MDHEN and CDR2 SYDVKM. DNA of the CDR3: TGTGCCAGCAGTTTTCAGGACTCCCCCACAGATACGCAGTATTTT. Encoded protein: CASSFQDSPTDTQYF.

This clonotype was observed a handful of times. The chain is built from TRBV29-1 and TRBJ1-1, with D possibly being TRBD1 (6 bases). Germline V CDR1 and CDR2: SQVTM, ANQGSEA. The CDR3 totals 13 residues. V was shortened by 7 bases and J by 3 bases, with 15 bases between the two germline ends. For the CDR3, the DNA is TGCAGCGACTTCACAGGGTTGGACACTGAAGCTTTCTTT. This encodes CSDFTGLDTEAFF.

This clonotype was counted only a few times. A single base separates this from a much larger clone, so it may be a read error. This chain joins TRBV4-1 and TRBJ2-2; 8 nucleotides line up with TRBD2. The germline V gene has CDR1 MGHRA and CDR2 YSYEKL. CDR3 length equals 16 residues. The CDR3 loop reads CASSQVLAGYTGEPFF. Here the CDR3 DNA reads TGCGCCAGCAGCCAAGTGCTAGCGGGTTACACCGGGGAGCCGTTTTTT.

This clonotype was detected a few times. One end of the junction does not line up with germline, which may come from a read error. The gene calls are TRBV20-1 and TRBJ1-1; TRBD1 is a possible D gene (5 bases). This CDR3 is built from 14 residues. Germline-derived CDR1 and CDR2 are DFQATT and SNEGSKA (reference sequence). This CDR3 reads CSAREWGGDTEAFF. The CDR3 DNA follows: TGCAGTGCTCGAGAGTGGGGGGGGGACACTGAAGCTTTCTTT.